These 27 T cell receptor beta chains were all obtained from the same sample, sequenced in a study of Graves' ophthalmopathy and Graves' hyperthyroidism. Scientists amplified the TCR beta CDR3 regions from RNA transcripts. An initial RT-PCR round employing HTBI primers preceded a second-round multiplex PCR. TCRdb used MiXCR to reprocess the multiplex PCR reads, holding one entry per CDR3 protein. This table holds 650,000 to 800,000 distinct CDR3 sequences, just over 40% found once. The specimen was peripheral blood. Receptor source: an adult man with Graves' ophthalmopathy.

This clonotype was counted many times. The rearrangement uses TRBV10-3 and TRBJ1-2; no clear D. The ends were cut back, 1 base at V and 6 bases at J, with 6 bases in the middle. This CDR3 contains 12 residues. CDR1 and CDR2 (germline): ENHRY, SYGVKD. The CDR3 nucleotides read TGTGCCATCAGTGAGTTGGGCGATGGCTACACCTTC. Translating it yields CAISELGDGYTF.

Ten or more counts support this clonotype. This chain links TRBV7-2 with TRBJ2-7; 9 bases fit TRBD2. The CDR3 runs to 14 residues. V trimming: 1 base; J trimming: 2 bases; junction bases outside the gene matches: 0. Germline values: CDR1 SGHTA, CDR2 FQGNSA. The CDR3 loop is CASSLGLAAYEQYF. CDR3 sequence (DNA): TGTGCCAGCAGCTTAGGACTAGCGGCCTACGAGCAGTACTTC.

There are many counts of this clonotype. The rearrangement uses TRBV15 and TRBJ1-3; D is unresolved. Trimming pared 4 bases from V and 0 bases from J, leaving 10 bases between. The germline CDR1 and CDR2 sequences are LNHNV and YYDKDF (reference sequence). The CDR3 runs to 15 residues. The CDR3 DNA follows: TGTGCCACCAGCACCAGGCAGAGCTCTGGAAACACCATATATTTT. This gives the protein CATSTRQSSGNTIYF.

For this clonotype: A much larger clone lies one base from this, so it may be a read error. This chain links TRBV7-9 with TRBJ2-2, with 7 bases lining up with TRBD1. The CDR3 runs 17 residues. Germline V CDR1 and CDR2: SEHNR, FQNEAQ (reference sequence). The CDR3 DNA is TGTGCCAGCAGCTTCCGGACAGGAGTAGCGAACACCGGGGAGCTGCTTTTT. Its translation: CASSFRTGVANTGELLF. Using reference TRBV7-9 and TRBJ2-2 for the parts outside the CDR3, the full variable domain is DTGVSQNPRHKITKRGQNVTFRCDPISEHNRLYWYRQTLGQGPEFLTYFQNEAQLEKSRLLSDRFSAERPKGSFSTLEIQRTEQGDSAMYLCASSFRTGVANTGELLFGEGSRLTVL.

CDR3 bases: TGTGCCAGCAGCTTCCAAGCGGGGGGGCCAGAGACCCAGTACTTC. Protein product: CASSFQAGGPETQYF. The V and J genes are TRBV11-2 and TRBJ2-5; 10 bases map to TRBD2. CDR1 and CDR2 (germline): SGHAT, FQNNGV. This CDR3 has 15 amino acids. V dropped 3 bases and J dropped 4; count of bases not matched to a gene: 5.

The table lists this clonotype with many counts. The chain combines TRBV25-1 with TRBJ1-2; weak D call: TRBD1 (5 bases). Germline values: CDR1 MGHDK, CDR2 SYGVNS. This CDR3 has 14 amino acids. V was trimmed by 3 bases and J by 4 bases, leaving 12 bases between them. This CDR3 reads CASSDWGESYGYTF. CDR3 bases: TGTGCCAGCAGTGACTGGGGGGAGTCCTATGGCTACACCTTC.

A few counts support this clonotype. This chain links TRBV5-1 with TRBJ2-7, with TRBD1 matching over 11 bases. Per germline, CDR1 SGHRS and CDR2 YFSETQ. The length of the CDR3 is 17 residues. With 2 bases clipped from V and 4 bases from J, the junction kept 11 bases outside the gene matches. Written as DNA, the CDR3 is TGCGCCAGCAGCTTCAACGCCGGACAGGGGGCGCTTTACGAGCAGTACTTC. This codes for CASSFNAGQGALYEQYF. The whole variable domain, remainder taken from reference TRBV5-1 and TRBJ2-7, is KAGVTQTPRYLIKTRGQQVTLSCSPISGHRSVSWYQQTPGQGLQFLFEYFSETQRNKGNFPGRFSGRQFSNSRSEMNVSTLELGDSALYLCASSFNAGQGALYEQYFGPGTRLTVT.

At least ten counts were recorded for this clonotype. The genes are TRBV19 and TRBJ1-5; 9 bases fit TRBD1. This CDR3 region has 15 residues. With V trimmed by 5 bases and J by 2 bases, 4 bases remained unmatched. Germline assignment: CDR1 LNHDA and CDR2 SQIVND (reference sequence). Written as DNA, the CDR3 is TGTGCCAGTAGTGCCACAGGGGGCGGCAATCAGCCCCAGCATTTT. It yields the protein CASSATGGGNQPQHF.

The chain has TRBV9 and TRBJ1-2, with D tentatively TRBD1 (6 bases). CDR3 length: 15 amino acids. Between the trimmed V and J ends, which lost 3 bases and 3 bases, there was a span of 15 bases. The germline CDR1 and CDR2 sequences are SGDLS and YYNGEE. The CDR3 region is CASSGRDGGHYGYTF. CDR3 sequence (DNA): TGTGCCAGCAGCGGACGGGACGGGGGGCACTATGGCTACACCTTC. Based on the CDR3 plus reference TRBV9 and TRBJ1-2, the full variable domain is DSGVTQTPKHLITATGQRVTLRCSPRSGDLSVYWYQQSLDQGLQFLIQYYNGEERAKGNILERFSAQQFPDLHSELNLSSLELGDSALYFCASSGRDGGHYGYTFGSGTRLTVV.

Note on this clonotype: A much larger clone sits a single nucleotide away, making a read error possible. The chain combines TRBV4-3 with TRBJ2-5, with D perhaps assigned TRBD1 or TRBD2 (7 bases each). Germline V gene lookup returns CDR1 LGHNA and CDR2 YSLEER. V was pared by 4 bases and J by 7 bases, with 13 bases between. The CDR3 consists of 13 residues. CDR3 nucleotide sequence: TGCGCCAGCAGCCCGACAGGGAGGGGGACCCAGTACTTC. Its protein product is CASSPTGRGTQYF.

This clonotype has a count of ten or more. This clone may be a read error of a much larger clone one base away. This chain joins TRBV11-2 and TRBJ2-5; the D is unclear. Germline CDR1 reads SGHAT; CDR2 reads FQNNGV. The CDR3 covers 13 residues. The V gene lost 1 base and the J gene lost 1 base, with 4 bases spanning the gap. For the CDR3, the DNA is TGTGCCAGCAGCTTAGGGTTCCAAGAGACCCAGTACTTC. This translates into CASSLGFQETQYF. Drawing the rest from reference TRBV11-2 and TRBJ2-5, the complete variable domain is EAGVAQSPRYKIIEKRQSVAFWCNPISGHATLYWYQQILGQGPKLLIQFQNNGVVDDSQLPKDRFSAERLKGVDSTLKIQPAKLEDSAVYLCASSLGFQETQYFGPGTRLLVL.

In the case of this clonotype: It may be a read error: a sequence one base away is much more abundant. The chain recombines TRBV24-1 with TRBJ2-2; D remains unclear. Germline CDR1 is KGHDR and CDR2 is SFDVKD. The CDR3 has 10 amino acids. V lost 7 bases to trimming and J lost 6 bases, with 2 bases between them. The CDR3 protein is CATSPGELFF. CDR3 DNA: TGTGCCACCAGCCCCGGGGAGCTGTTTTTT.

Ten or more counts support this clonotype. The genes are TRBV4-1 and TRBJ2-7, with no clear D. The length of the CDR3 is 15 residues. V shed 2 bases and J shed 2 bases, with 13 bases lying between them. From germline, CDR1 is MGHRA and CDR2 YSYEKL. Written as DNA, the CDR3 is TGCGCCAGCAGCCAACCCGGAAAGAGGACCTACGAGCAGTACTTC. Encoded protein: CASSQPGKRTYEQYF.

This rearrangement joins TRBV7-4 to TRBJ2-3; D gene uncertain. Between the trimmed V and J ends, which lost 3 bases and 6 bases, there was a span of 7 bases. This CDR3 has 12 amino acids. The germline gives CDR1 SGHVT, CDR2 SQSDAQ. CDR3 sequence: CASSFRDDTQYF. CDR3 coding DNA: TGTGCCAGCAGCTTTCGTGACGATACGCAGTATTTT.

In this sample, this clonotype turned up many times. J is TRBJ2-6 and V is TRBV5-1, with D possibly being TRBD2 (5 bases). The ends were cut back, 4 bases at V and 1 base at J, with 15 bases in the middle. Germline V gives CDR1 SGHRS, CDR2 YFSETQ. CDR3 length equals 17 residues. The CDR3 coding sequence is TGCGCCAGCAGCCAAGGAGCAACGGGGTCTGGGGCCAACGTCCTGACTTTC. Its translation: CASSQGATGSGANVLTF. Full variable domain (missing parts from reference TRBV5-1 and TRBJ2-6): KAGVTQTPRYLIKTRGQQVTLSCSPISGHRSVSWYQQTPGQGLQFLFEYFSETQRNKGNFPGRFSGRQFSNSRSEMNVSTLELGDSALYLCASSQGATGSGANVLTFGAGSRLTVL.

The sample holds many counts of this clonotype. V is TRBV6-5 and J is TRBJ1-2; perhaps TRBD1 as D (6 bases). The CDR3 length is 16 residues. Germline V gene data show CDR1 as MNHEY and CDR2 as SVGAGI. With 2 bases removed from V and 4 bases from J, the gap between germline ends came to 17 bases. In DNA form, the CDR3 reads TGTGCCAGCAGTTACGGCGGGGGGACAACGTCCTATGGCTACACCTTC. Translation: CASSYGGGTTSYGYTF.

The chain links TRBV10-3 to TRBJ1-1; no definite D call. This CDR3 comprises 12 residues. The V and J ends lost 2 bases and 4 bases respectively, with 5 bases between them. Germline lookup yields CDR1 ENHRY and CDR2 SYGVKD. In DNA, the CDR3 is TGTGCCATCAGTGAGGGGGTCACTGAAGCTTTCTTT. Encoded protein: CAISEGVTEAFF.

This clonotype showed up just a few times. This chain connects TRBV19 to TRBJ1-1, with 10 nucleotides matching TRBD1. The V segment lost 5 bases and the J segment 5 bases; nucleotides outside the gene matches: 14. Germline V lookup: CDR1 LNHDA, CDR2 SQIVND (reference sequence). There are 17 residues in the CDR3. The DNA of the CDR3 is TGTGCCAGTAGTCTCCAAATCTTACGGACAGGGGGTACTGAAGCTTTCTTT. Its protein is CASSLQILRTGGTEAFF.

This clonotype showed up many times. The chain couples TRBV25-1 to TRBJ1-1; D is possibly TRBD1 (6 bases). CDR3 length: 14 residues. Germline CDR1 is MGHDK and CDR2 is SYGVNS. The V end was cut by 5 bases, the J end by 2 bases, with 12 bases between. The CDR3 coding sequence is TGTGCCAGCAGTCACGGGACACCAAACACTGAAGCTTTCTTT. This sequence encodes CASSHGTPNTEAFF. The full variable domain, completed using reference TRBV25-1 and TRBJ1-1, is EADIYQTPRYLVIGTGKKITLECSQTMGHDKMYWYQQDPGMELHLIHYSYGVNSTEKGDLSSESTVSRIRTEHFPLTLESARPSHTSQYLCASSHGTPNTEAFFGQGTRLTVV.

About this clonotype itself: This may be a read error, as it is one base from a much larger clone. The chain employs TRBV5-1 and TRBJ1-2, with no clear D. Germline CDR1 reads SGHRS; CDR2 reads YFSETQ. Trimming removed 0 bases from V and 8 bases from J, with 14 bases in between. This CDR3 has 14 residues. The CDR3 spells CASSLAREMRGYTF. As DNA, the CDR3 is TGCGCCAGCAGCTTGGCGAGGGAGATGCGGGGCTACACCTTC.

There are a few counts of this clonotype. V is TRBV11-2 and J is TRBJ1-2; maybe TRBD1 (5 bases). Germline assignment: CDR1 SGHAT and CDR2 FQNNGV. V was shortened by 3 bases and J by 4 bases, with 27 bases between the two germline ends. The CDR3 loop spans 19 amino acids. Here the CDR3 reads CASSFWSLRRASTGYGYTF. Written as DNA, the CDR3 is TGTGCCAGCAGCTTTTGGTCCCTGCGCAGGGCCTCTACTGGCTATGGCTACACCTTC.

About this clonotype itself: The conserved final phenylalanine or tryptophan is absent from the CDR3, which likely points to a read error. The DNA is left out, because the CDR3 cannot be placed on it with certainty; the CDR3 is given as TCRdb lists it. V gene TRBV2 combines with J gene TRBJ1-6. Germline lookup yields CDR1 SNHLY and CDR2 FYNNEI. The CDR3 length is 9 residues, termini included. CDR3 region: CASSGDAAT.

This sequence joins TRBV15 and TRBJ1-2; perhaps TRBD1 as D (6 bases). Germline CDR1 is LNHNV and CDR2 is YYDKDF (reference sequence). CDR3 length equals 14 residues. The V end lost 3 bases, the J end lost 3 bases, and 11 bases lay between the germline ends. The CDR3 region is CATSSKGGDYGYTF. The DNA of the CDR3 is TGTGCCACCAGCAGTAAAGGGGGTGACTATGGCTACACCTTC. The variable domain in full, with the rest retrieved from reference TRBV15 and TRBJ1-2, is DAMVIQNPRYQVTQFGKPVTLSCSQTLNHNVMYWYQQKSSQAPKLLFHYYDKDFNNEADTPDNFQSRRPNTSFCFLDIRSPGLGDTAMYLCATSSKGGDYGYTFGSGTRLTVV.

This clonotype was detected ten times or more. The V gene is TRBV10-3, the J gene TRBJ2-5; tentative D call: TRBD2 (5 bases). This CDR3 is 14 amino acids long. The germline gives CDR1 ENHRY, CDR2 SYGVKD. Trimming cost V 5 bases and J 5 bases, with 15 bases left between them. The CDR3 loop reads CAISQTPGEETQYF. The CDR3 nucleotides are TGTGCCATCAGTCAGACTCCTGGGGAGGAGACCCAGTACTTC.

The V call is TRBV6-1, the J call TRBJ2-7; possible D gene TRBD2, 5 bases. V lost 5 bases, J lost 2 bases, and 19 bases lay in between. This CDR3 contains 16 residues. CDR1 is MNHNS, CDR2 SASEGT, per germline. CDR3 sequence: CASSYSTGRTAYEQYF. The CDR3, as DNA: TGTGCCAGCAGTTACTCGACTGGGAGAACAGCCTACGAGCAGTACTTC.

This clonotype was counted once. V gene TRBV7-9 combines with J gene TRBJ1-5; TRBD1 might be the D (6 bases). V was cut by 5 bases and J by 11 bases, with 22 bases left in between. CDR1 and CDR2 from the germline V gene are SEHNR and FQNEAQ (reference sequence). The CDR3 is 15 amino acids. The CDR3 sequence: CASSLRGERGETQHF. DNA of the CDR3: TGTGCCAGCAGCCTCAGGGGAGAGAGGGGCGAGACCCAGCATTTT.

This clonotype was seen many times. The chain couples TRBV19 to TRBJ1-1, with D tentatively TRBD1 (6 bases). V was clipped by 8 bases and J by 0 bases, with 16 bases between them. In germline, CDR1 is LNHDA, CDR2 SQIVND (reference sequence). The CDR3 covers 15 residues. CDR3 region: CASRARQELNTEAFF. The CDR3 DNA sequence: TGTGCCAGTCGGGCGAGACAGGAGTTGAACACTGAAGCTTTCTTT. Looking up the rest from reference TRBV19 and TRBJ1-1 gives the full variable domain: DGGITQSPKYLFRKEGQNVTLSCEQNLNHDAMYWYRQDPGQGLRLIYYSQIVNDFQKGDIAEGYSVSREKKESFPLTVTSAQKNPTAFYLCASRARQELNTEAFFGQGTRLTVV.